The clone carrying this TCR beta chain was found once. Its matching antigen is unknown. Regarding treatment: oral pan-JAK inhibitor, 5-10 mg twice daily. Sorted populations comprised CD4+ and CD8+ T cells obtained from PBMCs. This specimen belongs to a study of CD8+ T cells in alopecia areata. Whole-study findings and limits: Tofacitinib significantly lowered scalp clonality and expanded CD8+ clones among the top 100.

Reverse transcribed after extraction, RNA yielded cDNA as the sequencing template. Sequencing was performed with immunoSEQ multiplex PCR; in TCRdb, only in-frame clones are kept and a portion is missing. The table has about 190,000 clones, roughly 60% seen once. Here the sequenced sample was CD4+ T cells sorted from blood, taken at week 24, from a patient treated with tofacitinib. This TCR was recovered from a human donor with alopecia areata.

CDR3 in DNA: TGTGCCTGGAAGACAGGGCATAACACAGATACGCAGTATTTT. Amino acid sequence: CAWKTGHNTDTQYF. This chain connects TRBV30 to TRBJ2-3; 7 nucleotides match TRBD1. Trimming took 4 bases from V and 2 from J; bases not matched to a gene: 6. CDR3 length equals 14 residues. Per the germline V gene, CDR1 is GTSNPN and CDR2 is SVGIG (reference sequence). The whole variable domain, filled in from reference TRBV30 and TRBJ2-3, reads SQTIHQWPATLVQPVGSPLSLECTVEGTSNPNLYWYRQAAGRGLQLLFYSVGIGQISSEVPQNLSASRPQDRQFILSSKKLLLSDSGFYLCAWKTGHNTDTQYFGPGTRLTVL.